These T cell receptor delta chains were read from a single sample in a study of gammadelta T cells in human blood. TCRdb re-called clones from the RT-PCR reads using CATT. The table has under 2,000 delta-chain clones, roughly 9.2% seen once; the top ten hold over 3.5%. The sample consisted of non-Vgamma9Vdelta2 gamma-delta T cells from infant blood. The origin of the receptors is a human donor. Each CDR3 is given with its conserved first and last residue. The D gene is left open where the match is weak. The size field is filled for only some rows; it gives once, few, many or a size class.

d_gene	v_gene	abundance	j_gene	CDR3aa	CDR3nt
.	TRDV1	large	TRDJ2	CALEEAGEWDLTAQLFF	TGTGCTCTTGAGGAAGCGGGAGAGTGGGATCTGACAGCACAACTCTTCTTT
.	TRDV1	medium-sized	TRDJ1	CALGSSADTDKLIF	TGTGCTCTTGGGAGTTCTGCGGACACCGATAAACTCATCTTT
.	TRDV1	large	TRDJ1	CALGEREDGKLIF	TGTGCTCTTGGGGAACGGGAGGACGGTAAACTCATCTTT
TRDD3	TRDV2	medium-sized	TRDJ2	CACDTGYWGETLTAQLFF	TGTGCCTGTGACACCGGGTACTGGGGGGAAACTTTGACAGCACAACTCTTCTTT
TRDD3	TRAV38-2/DV8	few	TRDJ1	CAILRRWGIGSRELIF	TGTGCTATCCTACGTAGATGGGGGATAGGATCTCGAGAACTCATCTTT
TRDD3	TRDV1	large	TRDJ1	CALGLKARLGDDCDKLIF	TGTGCTCTTGGGTTAAAGGCTCGACTGGGGGACGACTGCGATAAACTCATCTTT
TRDD3	TRDV1	medium-sized	TRDJ1	CALGEFLFPSRGGIEIKNTDKLIF	TGTGCTCTTGGGGAATTTCTATTCCCATCACGCGGGGGGATAGAGATTAAAAACACCGATAAACTCATCTTT
TRDD3	TRDV1	medium-sized	TRDJ1	CALGEQAFLLLTVLGDTHTDKLIF	TGTGCTCTTGGGGAACAAGCCTTCCTACTACTCACTGTACTGGGGGATACCCACACCGATAAACTCATCTTT
.	TRDV1	.	TRDJ1	CALGERFYGGDPRGLIF	TGTGCTCTTGGGGAACGGTTTTACGGGGGGGACCCTCGGGGGCTCATCTTT
.	TRDV1	few	TRDJ1	CALGEYEVIPLLGDKLIF	TGTGCTCTTGGGGAATATGAGGTAATCCCCCTTTTGGGCGATAAACTCATCTTT
TRDD3	TRDV1	.	TRDJ1	CALGAPSDSYTKDWGTRYTDKLIF	TGTGCTCTTGGGGCTCCATCCGATTCCTACACCAAAGACTGGGGGACAAGGTACACCGATAAACTCATCTTT
.	TRDV1	.	TRDJ1	CALGELLYWSTTDATDKLIF	TGTGCTCTTGGGGAACTACTGTACTGGTCAACGACCGACGCGACCGATAAACTCATCTTT
.	TRDV1	medium-sized	TRDJ1	CALGEVRSYSWGSPYTDKLIF	TGTGCTCTTGGGGAAGTCCGGTCCTACAGTTGGGGATCCCCGTACACCGATAAACTCATCTTT
TRDD3	TRDV1	medium-sized	TRDJ1	CALGELVRPYGYWGVDKLIF	TGTGCTCTTGGGGAACTAGTGAGGCCCTACGGGTACTGGGGGGTCGATAAACTCATCTTT
TRDD2	TRDV1	medium-sized	TRDJ1	CALGEAHREAFLSDTDKLIF	TGTGCTCTTGGGGAAGCACATCGAGAAGCCTTCCTGAGTGACACCGATAAACTCATCTTT
TRDD3	TRDV1	large	TRDJ2	CALGETYALGDTAAQLFF	TGTGCTCTTGGGGAAACGTACGCACTTGGGGATACGGCAGCACAACTCTTCTTT
.	TRDV3	large	TRDJ1	CAFKRPIGARVRTDKLIF	TGTGCCTTTAAGAGGCCCATCGGTGCACGCGTGAGAACCGATAAACTCATCTTT
TRDD3	TRDV1	medium-sized	TRDJ1	CALGAPWPTGPPYWGTLSEYTDKLIF	TGTGCTCTTGGGGCCCCTTGGCCTACCGGTCCCCCTTACTGGGGGACCTTATCCGAGTACACCGATAAACTCATCTTT
TRDD3	TRDV1	large	TRDJ1	CALGEQLPTLTGGYDGRNTDKLIF	TGTGCTCTTGGGGAACAGCTTCCTACTCTTACTGGGGGATACGACGGGAGGAACACCGATAAACTCATCTTT
.	TRDV1	few	TRDJ2	CALGEAPPLPTVLGDHSLTAQLFF	TGTGCTCTTGGGGAAGCCCCCCCCCTTCCTACGGTACTGGGGGATCATTCCTTGACAGCACAACTCTTCTTT